Listed below are T cell receptor beta chains from one sample, sequenced in a study of blood T cells in healthy people across ages. In TCRdb, the 5' RACE reads were re-called with MiXCR into one record per CDR3 protein. The table has around 1,500,000 distinct CDR3 sequences, roughly 40% seen once. Input material: blood. The receptors shown here come from a woman aged 18-29 years in good health. Both conserved end residues are part of each CDR3. D genes are given only for firm matches. Not every row has a clone size; where given, it reads once, few, many or a size class.

V	D	J	size	DNA	CDR3
TRBV6-6	NA	TRBJ1-1	few	TGTGCCAGCAGTCCCCCACAGAACACTGAAGCTTTCTTT	CASSPPQNTEAFF
TRBV29-1	NA	TRBJ2-7	few	TGCAGCGTTCTTGATGGAGGGAGCTACGAGCAGTACTTC	CSVLDGGSYEQYF
TRBV3-1	NA	TRBJ1-2	NA	TGTGCCAGCAGCCAAGACGCATCTGGGGTTCGGGGCTACACCTTC	CASSQDASGVRGYTF
TRBV7-9	NA	TRBJ1-1	NA	TGTGCCAGCAGCCAGGAGGGACGGACTGAAGCTTTCTTT	CASSQEGRTEAFF
TRBV5-6	NA	TRBJ2-3	NA	TGTGCCAGCAGCCTCGACAGGCCGTCCAAGGATACGCAGTATTTT	CASSLDRPSKDTQYF
TRBV4-2	TRBD2	TRBJ2-1	NA	TGTGCCAGCAGCCAAGACCTTAGCGGGGCCTACAATGAGCAGTTCTTC	CASSQDLSGAYNEQFF
TRBV10-3	TRBD2	TRBJ2-5	NA	TGTGCCATTGGAAGCGGGGGGGACCAAGAGACCCAGTACTTC	CAIGSGGDQETQYF
TRBV6-5	NA	TRBJ1-5	NA	TGTGCCAGCAGTTACGCGGGGGTGGGTCAGCCCCAGCATTTT	CASSYAGVGQPQHF
TRBV12-3/TRBV12-4	NA	TRBJ2-1	NA	TGTGCCAGCAGTCCCGGATCGCTTAGTCAGTTCTTC	CASSPGSLSQFF
TRBV2	NA	TRBJ2-1	few	TGTGCCGGCGATTGGGGGGCGAGCAATGAGCAGTTCTTC	CAGDWGASNEQFF
TRBV7-9	NA	TRBJ1-2	NA	TGTGCCAGCAGCTCCTTCCCGGAGCTAAACTATGGCTACACCTTC	CASSSFPELNYGYTF
TRBV7-9	TRBD2	TRBJ2-5	NA	TGTGCCAGCAGTCCCTCGGACGGGGGACTACTGGAAGAGCAGTACTTC	CASSPSDGGLLEEQYF
TRBV4-1	NA	TRBJ1-2	NA	TGCGCCAGCAGCCAAGTCAGGGCGGACGTCTATGGCTACACCTTC	CASSQVRADVYGYTF
TRBV6-5	TRBD1	TRBJ2-7	NA	TGTGCCAGCAACTCTCAGGGGGCTCTAGCCGAGCAGTACTTC	CASNSQGALAEQYF
TRBV20-1	TRBD2	TRBJ2-7	NA	TGCAGTGCTACCGGAACTAGCGGGACCTCCTCCTACAATGAGCAGTACTTC	CSATGTSGTSSYNEQYF
TRBV5-1	NA	TRBJ2-3	NA	TGCACCAGCAGCTTGGGCGTCGGAGCCCCTAGCACAGATACGCAGTATTTT	CTSSLGVGAPSTDTQYF
TRBV12-3/TRBV12-4	TRBD1	TRBJ1-3	once	TGTGCCAGCAGAAGTACAGGGGTCAGCGGAAACACCATATATTTT	CASRSTGVSGNTIYF
TRBV27	TRBD1	TRBJ2-7	NA	TGTGCCAGCAGCGCTGTCGGGACAGGGGACCTCGAGCAGTACTTC	CASSAVGTGDLEQYF
TRBV11-2	NA	TRBJ1-1	NA	TGTGCCAGCAGCTCTAAGGATGCAGGGGCCACTGAAGCTTTCTTT	CASSSKDAGATEAFF
TRBV28	NA	TRBJ1-5	few	TGTGCCAGCAGTTTTAGGGGTGTCGGGGGTCAGCCCCAGCATTTT	CASSFRGVGGQPQHF
TRBV12-5	NA	TRBJ2-7	NA	TGTGCTAGTGGTCCCCCGTCAGCGGGCTCCTACGAGCAGTACTTC	CASGPPSAGSYEQYF
TRBV21-1	NA	TRBJ1-3	once	TGTGCCAGCAGCAAACACCTGCCCGACCCGGAGGACTCTGGAAACACCATATATTTT	CASSKHLPDPEDSGNTIYF
TRBV4-1	NA	TRBJ2-3	NA	TGCGCCAGCAGCCAAGGGGGCGGGTGGAGCGGCGGTGACACAGATACGCAGTATTTT	CASSQGGGWSGGDTDTQYF
TRBV27	NA	TRBJ2-1	NA	TGTGCCAGCACCACCCCGAACAATGAGCAGTTCTTC	CASTTPNNEQFF
TRBV15	TRBD1	TRBJ2-1	NA	TGTGCCACCAGCAACGACAGGGGGGTATACAATGAGCAGTTCTTC	CATSNDRGVYNEQFF
TRBV7-2	NA	TRBJ1-5	NA	TGTGCCAGCAGCTTTCAGACAGCTCCCTATAGCAATCAGCCCCAGCATTTT	CASSFQTAPYSNQPQHF
TRBV7-2	NA	TRBJ1-5	NA	TGTGCCAGCAGCGCCGGATGGGACCGCAATCAGCCCCAGCATTTT	CASSAGWDRNQPQHF
TRBV6-6	TRBD1	TRBJ2-7	NA	TGTGCCAGCAGTTCCTCCCCGGGACAGATGTACGAGCAGTACTTC	CASSSSPGQMYEQYF
TRBV20-1	NA	TRBJ1-4	NA	TGCAGTGCTCCAATACTGGGGCTAAGCGAAAAACTGTTTTTT	CSAPILGLSEKLFF
TRBV7-2	NA	TRBJ2-1	NA	TGTGCCAGCAGCTTAGGGCCTGGTGGCTACAATGAGCAGTTCTTC	CASSLGPGGYNEQFF
TRBV20-1	TRBD2	TRBJ2-4	NA	TGCAGTACAACCGGGACTAGCGGGTTACCCTATGAGCAGTACTTC	CSTTGTSGLPYEQYF
TRBV4-1	NA	TRBJ2-7	few	TGCGCCAGCAGCCAAGATCTTCTGAGGAGCTCCTACGAGCAGTACTTC	CASSQDLLRSSYEQYF
TRBV3-1	TRBD2	TRBJ2-7	few	TGTGCCAGCAGCCAAGATATATTCCGGGTGGCGGGAGCCTCCTACGAGCAGTACTTC	CASSQDIFRVAGASYEQYF